This T cell receptor (beta chain) comes out of a study of blood T cell repertoires in COVID-19. CDR1 and CDR2 (germline): SGHNT, YYREEE (reference sequence). The germline V and J ends were trimmed by 1 base and 1 base, with 9 bases remaining between them. This CDR3 contains 15 residues. How the authors handled the data: The assay estimated nucleated cells by amplifying reference gene primers. Here immunoSEQ multiplex PCR was the method, and the copy in TCRdb shows in-frame clones only, minus some. Clonal size and the V and J genes are those of that table, whereas D and trimming came from the DNA. This sample yields approximately 200,000 clones, of which approximately 83% are seen a single time; 3% to 3.5% belongs to the top ten.

This sequence was found in a woman in her 30s who had recovered from COVID-19. The V call is TRBV5-4, the J call TRBJ2-4; D might be TRBD1 (6 bases). The sequenced sample consisted of peripheral blood. The CDR3 loop reads CASSLRQGAKNIQYF. The CDR3 nucleotides are TGTGCCAGCAGCTTGCGCCAGGGGGCCAAAAACATTCAGTACTTC.